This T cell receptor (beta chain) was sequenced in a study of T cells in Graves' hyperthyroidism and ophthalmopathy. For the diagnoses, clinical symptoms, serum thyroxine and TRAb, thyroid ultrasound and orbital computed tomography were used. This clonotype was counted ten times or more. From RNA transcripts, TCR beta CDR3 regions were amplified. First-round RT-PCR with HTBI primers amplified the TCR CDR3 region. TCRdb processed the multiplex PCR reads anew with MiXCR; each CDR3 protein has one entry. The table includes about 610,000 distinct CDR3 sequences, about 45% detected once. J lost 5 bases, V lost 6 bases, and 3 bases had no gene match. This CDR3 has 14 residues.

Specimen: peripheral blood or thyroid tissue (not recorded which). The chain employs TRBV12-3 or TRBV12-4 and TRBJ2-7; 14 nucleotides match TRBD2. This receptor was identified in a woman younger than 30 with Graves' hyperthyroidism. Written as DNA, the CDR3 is TGTGCCAGCAGCTCGGGACTAGCGGGAGACGAGCAGTACTTC. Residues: CASSSGLAGDEQYF.